This section outlines one TCR beta chain sequence together with its context. Its specificity is unknown. The data were obtained in a study of cytotoxic CD8 clonotypes in ibrutinib-treated CLL. The study's findings and limits: Different sampling times were used for sustained-remission and progressing patients. Against age-matched healthy donors, baseline clonality ran higher and tracked circulating CD8+ T-cell counts.

Sequencing used immunoSEQ multiplex PCR; TCRdb keeps in-frame clones, though not all of them. Of just over 65,000 clones in the sample, more than 60% were seen once. V was pared by 3 bases and J by 2 bases, with 11 bases between. CDR1 SGHNT and CDR2 YENEEA come from the germline V gene. CDR3 length equals 14 residues. This chain uses TRBV11-3 with TRBJ2-7; D might be TRBD2 (5 bases). The TCR sequence derives from a human donor with chronic lymphocytic leukemia. This specimen was PBMCs, taken after 12 months of ibrutinib treatment. In DNA form, the CDR3 reads TGTGCCAGCAGCTTTAATACGGGAACCTACGAGCAGTACTTC. This encodes CASSFNTGTYEQYF.